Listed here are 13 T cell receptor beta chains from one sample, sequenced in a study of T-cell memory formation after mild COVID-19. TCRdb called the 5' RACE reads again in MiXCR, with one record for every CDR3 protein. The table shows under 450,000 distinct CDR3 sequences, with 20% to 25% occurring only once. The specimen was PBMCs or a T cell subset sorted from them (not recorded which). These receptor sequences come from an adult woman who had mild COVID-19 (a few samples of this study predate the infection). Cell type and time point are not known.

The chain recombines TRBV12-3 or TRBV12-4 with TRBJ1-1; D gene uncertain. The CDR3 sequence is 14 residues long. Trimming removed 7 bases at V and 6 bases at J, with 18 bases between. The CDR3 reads CASTLTVAVSEAFF. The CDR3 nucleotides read TGTGCCAGCACCTTAACGGTGGCGGTCTCTGAAGCTTTCTTT.

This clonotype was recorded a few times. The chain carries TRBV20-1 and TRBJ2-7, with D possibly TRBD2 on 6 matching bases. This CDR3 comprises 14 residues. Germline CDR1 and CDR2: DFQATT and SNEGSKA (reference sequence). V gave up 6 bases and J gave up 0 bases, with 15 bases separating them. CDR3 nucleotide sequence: TGCAGTGCAAGCCGGGACTCGAGCTCCTACGAGCAGTACTTC. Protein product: CSASRDSSSYEQYF.

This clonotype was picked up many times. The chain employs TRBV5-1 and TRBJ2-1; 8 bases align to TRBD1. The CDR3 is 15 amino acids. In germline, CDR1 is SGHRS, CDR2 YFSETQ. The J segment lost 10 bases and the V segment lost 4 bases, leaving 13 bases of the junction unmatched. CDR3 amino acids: CASSLQWDRSSEQFF. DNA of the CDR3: TGCGCCAGCAGCCTCCAGTGGGACAGGAGTTCGGAGCAGTTCTTC.

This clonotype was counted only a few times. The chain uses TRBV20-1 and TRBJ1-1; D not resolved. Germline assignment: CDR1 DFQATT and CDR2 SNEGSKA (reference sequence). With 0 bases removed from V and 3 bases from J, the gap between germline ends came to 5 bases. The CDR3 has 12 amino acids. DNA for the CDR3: TGCAGTGCTAGAGATGGAGACACTGAAGCTTTCTTT. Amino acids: CSARDGDTEAFF.

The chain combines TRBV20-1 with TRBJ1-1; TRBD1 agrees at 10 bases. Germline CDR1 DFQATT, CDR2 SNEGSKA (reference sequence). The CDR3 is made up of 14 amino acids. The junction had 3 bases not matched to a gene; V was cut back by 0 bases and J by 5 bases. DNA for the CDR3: TGCAGTGCTAGAGACCCGGGACAGGGGACTGAAGCTTTCTTT. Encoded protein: CSARDPGQGTEAFF.

The CDR3 DNA follows: TGTGCCAGCAGCTTAGCGCAGGGGGGTCTGTCGTACGAGCAGTACTTC. This sequence encodes CASSLAQGGLSYEQYF. The rearrangement links TRBV7-9 to TRBJ2-7, with D perhaps TRBD1 (7 bases). Per germline, CDR1 SEHNR and CDR2 FQNEAQ (reference sequence). The CDR3 is 16 residues long. V shed 0 bases and J shed 4 bases, with 16 bases lying between them.

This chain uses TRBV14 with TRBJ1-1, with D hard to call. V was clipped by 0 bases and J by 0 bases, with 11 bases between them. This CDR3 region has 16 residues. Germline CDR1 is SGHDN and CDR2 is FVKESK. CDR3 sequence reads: CASSQDFGEMNTEAFF. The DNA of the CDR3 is TGTGCCAGCAGCCAAGATTTCGGTGAGATGAACACTGAAGCTTTCTTT. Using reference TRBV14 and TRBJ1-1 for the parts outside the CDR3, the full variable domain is EAGVTQFPSHSVIEKGQTVTLRCDPISGHDNLYWYRRVMGKEIKFLLHFVKESKQDESGMPNNRFLAERTGGTYSTLKVQPAELEDSGVYFCASSQDFGEMNTEAFFGQGTRLTVV.

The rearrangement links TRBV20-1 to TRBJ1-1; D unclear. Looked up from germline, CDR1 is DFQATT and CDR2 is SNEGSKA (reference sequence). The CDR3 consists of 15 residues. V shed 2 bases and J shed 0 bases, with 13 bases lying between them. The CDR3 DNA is TGCAGTGCTAGATCCTTCATAGGGTTGAACACTGAAGCTTTCTTT. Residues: CSARSFIGLNTEAFF.

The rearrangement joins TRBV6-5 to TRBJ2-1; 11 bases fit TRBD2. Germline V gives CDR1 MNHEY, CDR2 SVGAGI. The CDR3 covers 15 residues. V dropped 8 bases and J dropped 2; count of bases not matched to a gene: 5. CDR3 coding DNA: TGTGCCAGCCAAATGGGACTAGCGGCCTACAATGAGCAGTTCTTC. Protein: CASQMGLAAYNEQFF.

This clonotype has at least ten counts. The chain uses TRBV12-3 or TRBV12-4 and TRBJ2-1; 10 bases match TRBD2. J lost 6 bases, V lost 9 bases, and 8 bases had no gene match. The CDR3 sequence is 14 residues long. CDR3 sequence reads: CASASSGSGNEQFF. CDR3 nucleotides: TGTGCCAGTGCATCTAGCGGGAGTGGCAATGAGCAGTTCTTC.

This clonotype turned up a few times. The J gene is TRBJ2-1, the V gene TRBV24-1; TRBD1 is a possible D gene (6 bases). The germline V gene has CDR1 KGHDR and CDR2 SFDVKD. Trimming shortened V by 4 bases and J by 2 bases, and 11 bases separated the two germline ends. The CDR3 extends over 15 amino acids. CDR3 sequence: CATSDRTGPYNEQFF. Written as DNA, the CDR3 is TGTGCCACCAGTGACCGTACAGGGCCCTACAATGAGCAGTTCTTC.

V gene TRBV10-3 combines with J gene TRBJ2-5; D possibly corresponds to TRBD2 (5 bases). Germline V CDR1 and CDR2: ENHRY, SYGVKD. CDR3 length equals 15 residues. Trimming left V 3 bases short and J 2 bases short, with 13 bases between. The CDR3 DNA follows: TGTGCCATCAGTGATCAAAGAGCGGCGCAAGAGACCCAGTACTTC. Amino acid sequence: CAISDQRAAQETQYF.

The chain's CDR3 is CASSVKMRQGRAEAFF. DNA of the CDR3: TGTGCCAGCAGTGTAAAGATGCGGCAGGGAAGGGCTGAAGCTTTCTTT. This chain uses TRBV12-3 or TRBV12-4 with TRBJ1-1; perhaps TRBD1 as D (5 bases). CDR3 length: 16 residues. V lost 5 bases to trimming and J lost 6 bases, with 22 bases between them.